The text below deals with one TCR gamma chain. The clone's antigen remains unknown. The sample holds no much larger clone one base away, and base qualities are not on file. Genomic DNA was extracted with the QIAamp DNA FFPE tissue kit from ten 5-um FFPE scrolls per case. Fully anonymised formalin-fixed paraffin-embedded duodenal biopsies surplus to diagnostic needs were used to test TCR repertoire-based classification of coeliac disease. These data are taken from a study of intestinal T cells in coeliac disease (dated by TCRdb to about 2020). In terms of the full investigation: Coeliac patients were much younger than controls, with mean ages of around 15 versus 50 years in the TRG cohort. A second, larger TCR-gamma (TRG) cohort included duodenal biopsies from 33 coeliac disease patients and 21 non-coeliac controls. The TCR-delta (TRD) cohort comprised duodenal biopsies from roughly ten coeliac disease patients and roughly ten non-coeliac controls. The full study reports these points: FFPE-derived DNA was found to be relatively degraded, and loss of a proportion of TCR sequences in each sample was likely caused by this degradation. All 22 biopsies in training were correctly classified by TRD kmer-based clustering, and a leave-one-out accuracy of roughly 91% was reported. Repeated CDR3 amino acid sequences could not be distinguished from PCR duplicates. Of 54 biopsies, around 50 (approximately 94%) were correctly classified by TRG clustering, which had a reported leave-one-out accuracy of around 90%. Coeliac and control groups differed significantly in age, although an age-split analysis did not yield significant classification.

The CDR3, from cysteine to phenylalanine, totals 13 residues. Only the CDR3 region is kept as DNA, spanning 39 bases read in frame from base 1. Clipping removes 2 bases from V and 8 bases from J, with 9 as the unmatched junction base count. CDR1 EGSTGY and CDR2 YDSYTSSV were looked up in the germline V gene. Libraries were prepared through multiplex PCR. The reads were generated on an Ion Torrent PGM. TRG repertoires were amplified from 200 ng of biopsy DNA with the LymphoTrack kit, in which Illumina adapters are carried by the primers. After purification with AMPure XP beads and quantification on a 2100 Bioanalyzer, the TRG amplicons were pooled in equimolar amounts. An Ion PGM instrument was used to sequence the TRG libraries. Processing in the source paper ran as follows. FastX discarded any read in which over 10% of nucleotides had a quality score below the third quartile for that patient. Alignment of reads was performed with IMGT/HighV-QUEST so that V, D and J genes were assigned, CDR3 regions were identified and functionality was assessed. After the sequences were translated into amino acids, every sequence predicted to be non-functional was thrown out. CDR3s were broken into kmers both with and without positional annotation, kmer frequencies were analysed by PCA, and samples were clustered using each of the 1023 combinations of PCs 1-10. Leave-one-out cross-validation was used to validate the classification, with parameters re-optimised on the remaining samples in each round. Shannon diversity was computed with the vegan R package from repeated random subsamples equal to the lowest read count. TCRdb called clones from the public reads with CATT, and repeated DNA sequences were later combined into one row. The authors' filters were not applied to this entry. Within this sample are about 730 gamma-chain clones, with roughly 43% of them counted one time only. Around a fifth of the sample goes to the ten largest clones.

Material: a duodenal biopsy. The sequence was collected from a human donor with celiac disease. The chain employs TRGV4 and TRGJ1 or TRGJ2. CDR3 protein: CATWDAPPNKKLF. The nucleotide sequence is TGTGCCACCTGGGATGCCCCACCAAATAAGAAACTCTTT.